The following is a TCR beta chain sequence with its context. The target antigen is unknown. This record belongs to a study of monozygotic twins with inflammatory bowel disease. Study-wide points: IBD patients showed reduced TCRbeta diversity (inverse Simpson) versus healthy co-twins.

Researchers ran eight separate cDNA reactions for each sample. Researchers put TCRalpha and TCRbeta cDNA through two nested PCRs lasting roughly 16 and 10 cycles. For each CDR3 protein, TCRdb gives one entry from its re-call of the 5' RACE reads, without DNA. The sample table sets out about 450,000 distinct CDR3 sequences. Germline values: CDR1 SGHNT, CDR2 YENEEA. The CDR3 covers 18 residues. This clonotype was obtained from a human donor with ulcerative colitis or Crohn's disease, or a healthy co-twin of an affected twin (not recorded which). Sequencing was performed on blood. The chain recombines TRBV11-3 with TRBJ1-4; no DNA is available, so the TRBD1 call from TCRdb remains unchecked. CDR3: CASSIVRGDGPTNEKLFF.